The sample holds a few counts of the clone carrying this TCR beta chain. The V gene's germline CDR1 is LNHDA and CDR2 SQIVND (reference sequence). The V end lost 7 bases, the J end lost 7 bases, and 14 bases lay between the germline ends. The CDR3 is 13 residues long. The record originates from a study of blood T cell repertoires in COVID-19. Sequencing was performed with immunoSEQ multiplex PCR; in TCRdb, only in-frame clones are kept and a portion is missing. The sample lists roughly 180,000 clones, roughly 84% occurring once. Recruited during active infection, patients (from Seattle) were subsequently followed longitudinally.

This clonotype was obtained from a woman in her thirties or forties with COVID-19, enrolled during active disease. This chain joins TRBV19 and TRBJ1-5; tentatively, D is TRBD1 (5 bases). The sequenced sample was peripheral blood. CDR3 nucleotide sequence: TGTGCCAGTACATTTTGGGGCGGCCAGCCCCAGCATTTT. Amino acids: CASTFWGGQPQHF.